The clone carrying this T cell receptor (beta chain) was found a few times. Antigen: not known. Amplified regions were TCR beta CDR3 sequences from RNA transcripts. RT-PCR in the first round (using the HTBI primer set) targeted the TCR CDR3. TCRdb reanalysed the multiplex PCR reads using MiXCR and keeps one entry per CDR3 protein. The sample has about 700,000 distinct CDR3 sequences; 14% are singletons. The sample originates from a study of T cells in Graves' hyperthyroidism and ophthalmopathy. Whole-study results and caveats: The authors' 13 V-J model separated ophthalmopathy from stable hyperthyroidism. Ophthalmopathy, which appeared later, was predicted by the model a median approximately 6.7 months before onset. Most clonotypes that expanded in the thyroid above 0.001 also showed up in blood.

Stable disease denoted Graves' hyperthyroidism without ophthalmopathy progression within 18 months. This CDR3 comprises 14 residues. Germline assignment: CDR1 SGHVS and CDR2 FNYEAQ. V lost 7 bases and J lost 6, with 15 bases in between. This receptor was taken from a woman between 18 and 29 years old with Graves' hyperthyroidism. The chain employs TRBV7-6 and TRBJ2-2, with D perhaps TRBD1 (5 bases). Sequencing was done on a sample of blood. As DNA, the CDR3 is TGTGCCAGCACCCAAGGGGCTCGTTCCGGGGAGCTGTTTTTT. Amino acid sequence: CASTQGARSGELFF. The full variable domain, in which reference TRBV7-6 and TRBJ2-2 provide the parts outside the CDR3, is GAGVSQSPRYKVTKRGQDVALRCDPISGHVSLYWYRQALGQGPEFLTYFNYEAQQDKSGLPNDRFSAERPEGSISTLTIQRTEQRDSAMYRCASTQGARSGELFFGEGSRLTVL.